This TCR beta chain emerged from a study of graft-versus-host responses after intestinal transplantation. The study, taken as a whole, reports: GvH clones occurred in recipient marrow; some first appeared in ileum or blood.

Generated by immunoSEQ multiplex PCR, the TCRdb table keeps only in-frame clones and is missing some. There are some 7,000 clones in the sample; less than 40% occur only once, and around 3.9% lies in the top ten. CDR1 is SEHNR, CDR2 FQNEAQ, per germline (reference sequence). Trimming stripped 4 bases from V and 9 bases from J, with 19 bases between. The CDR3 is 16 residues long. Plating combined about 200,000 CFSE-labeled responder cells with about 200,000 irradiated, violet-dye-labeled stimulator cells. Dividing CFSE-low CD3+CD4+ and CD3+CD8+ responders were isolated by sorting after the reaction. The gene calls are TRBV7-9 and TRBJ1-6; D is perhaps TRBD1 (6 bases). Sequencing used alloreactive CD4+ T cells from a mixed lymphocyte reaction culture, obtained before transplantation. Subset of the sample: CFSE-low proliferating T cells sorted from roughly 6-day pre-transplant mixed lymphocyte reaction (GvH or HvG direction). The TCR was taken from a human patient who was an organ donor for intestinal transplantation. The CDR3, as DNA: TGTGCCAGCAGCTGGGATACAGCGCAGGGGTTTTCACCCCTCCACTTT. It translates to CASSWDTAQGFSPLHF.